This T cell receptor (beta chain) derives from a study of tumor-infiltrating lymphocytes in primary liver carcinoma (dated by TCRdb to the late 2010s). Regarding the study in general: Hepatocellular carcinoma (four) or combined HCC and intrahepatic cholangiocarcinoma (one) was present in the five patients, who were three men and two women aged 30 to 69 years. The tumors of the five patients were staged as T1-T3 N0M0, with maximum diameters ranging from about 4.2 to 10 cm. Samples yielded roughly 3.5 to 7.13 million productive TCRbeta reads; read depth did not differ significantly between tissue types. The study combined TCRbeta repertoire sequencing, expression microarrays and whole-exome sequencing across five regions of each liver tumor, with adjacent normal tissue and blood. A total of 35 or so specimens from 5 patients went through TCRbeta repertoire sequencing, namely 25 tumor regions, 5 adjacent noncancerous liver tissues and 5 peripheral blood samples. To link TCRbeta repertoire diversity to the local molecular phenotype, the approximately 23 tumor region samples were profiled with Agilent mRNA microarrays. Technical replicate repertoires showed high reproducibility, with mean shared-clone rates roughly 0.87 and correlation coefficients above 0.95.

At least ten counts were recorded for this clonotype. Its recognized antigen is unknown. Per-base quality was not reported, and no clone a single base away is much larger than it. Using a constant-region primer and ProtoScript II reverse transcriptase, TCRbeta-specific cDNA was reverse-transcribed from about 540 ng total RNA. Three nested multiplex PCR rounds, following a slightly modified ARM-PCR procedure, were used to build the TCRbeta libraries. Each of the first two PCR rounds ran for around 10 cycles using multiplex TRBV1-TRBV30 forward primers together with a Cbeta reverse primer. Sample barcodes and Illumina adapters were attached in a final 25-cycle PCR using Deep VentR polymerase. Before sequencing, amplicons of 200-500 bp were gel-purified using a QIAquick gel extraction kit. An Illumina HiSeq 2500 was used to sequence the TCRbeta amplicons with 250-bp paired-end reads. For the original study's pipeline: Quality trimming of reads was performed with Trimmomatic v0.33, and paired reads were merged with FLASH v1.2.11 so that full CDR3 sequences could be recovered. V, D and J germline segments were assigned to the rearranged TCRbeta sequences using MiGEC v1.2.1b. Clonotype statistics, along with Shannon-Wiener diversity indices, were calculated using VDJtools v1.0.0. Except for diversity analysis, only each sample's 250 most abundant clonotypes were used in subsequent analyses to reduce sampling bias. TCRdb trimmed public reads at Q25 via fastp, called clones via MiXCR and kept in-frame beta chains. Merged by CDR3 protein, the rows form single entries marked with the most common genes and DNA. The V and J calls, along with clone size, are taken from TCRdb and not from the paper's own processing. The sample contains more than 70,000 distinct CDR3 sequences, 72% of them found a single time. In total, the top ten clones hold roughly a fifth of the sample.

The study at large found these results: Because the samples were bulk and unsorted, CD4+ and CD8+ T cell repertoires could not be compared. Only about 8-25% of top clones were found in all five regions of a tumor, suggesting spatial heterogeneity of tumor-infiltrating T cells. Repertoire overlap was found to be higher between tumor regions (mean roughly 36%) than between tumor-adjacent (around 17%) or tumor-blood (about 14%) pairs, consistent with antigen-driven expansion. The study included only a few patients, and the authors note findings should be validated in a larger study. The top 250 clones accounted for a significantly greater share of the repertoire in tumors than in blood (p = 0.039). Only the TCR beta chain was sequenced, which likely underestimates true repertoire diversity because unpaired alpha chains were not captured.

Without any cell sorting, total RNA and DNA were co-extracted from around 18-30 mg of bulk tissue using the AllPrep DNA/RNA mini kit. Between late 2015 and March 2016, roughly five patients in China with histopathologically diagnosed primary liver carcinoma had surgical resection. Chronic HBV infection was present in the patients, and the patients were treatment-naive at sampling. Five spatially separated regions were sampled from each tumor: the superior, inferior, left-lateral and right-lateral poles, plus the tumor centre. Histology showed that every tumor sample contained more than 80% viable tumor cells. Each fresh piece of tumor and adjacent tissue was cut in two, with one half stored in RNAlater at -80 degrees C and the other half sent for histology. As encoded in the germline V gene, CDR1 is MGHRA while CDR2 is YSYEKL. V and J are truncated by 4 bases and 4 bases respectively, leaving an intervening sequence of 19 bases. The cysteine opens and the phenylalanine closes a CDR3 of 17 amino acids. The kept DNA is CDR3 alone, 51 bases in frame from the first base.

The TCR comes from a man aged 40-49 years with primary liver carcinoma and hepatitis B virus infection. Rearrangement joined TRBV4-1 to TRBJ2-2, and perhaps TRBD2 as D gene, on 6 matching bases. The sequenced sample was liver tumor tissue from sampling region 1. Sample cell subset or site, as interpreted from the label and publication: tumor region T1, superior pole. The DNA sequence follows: TGCGCCAGCAGCCTCTCTGGGGGATGGGGGGTCACCGGGGAGCTGTTTTTT. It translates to CASSLSGGWGVTGELFF.